These T cell receptor beta chains were read from a single sample in a study of human T cells and chemical hapten exposure. TCRdb independently ran MiXCR on the RACE reads; one entry per CDR3 protein. Counted here are 70,000 to 75,000 distinct CDR3 sequences, around a third occurring once; the ten biggest clones make up roughly 10%. This specimen consisted of whole blood, obtained in connection with sensitization to the hapten diphenylcyclopropenone (DPC). The receptors shown here come from a man in his forties with alopecia areata. Some clones in this sample may be carry-over from other donors' samples. Both conserved end residues are part of each CDR3. A D gene is named only where the DNA matches it firmly. Clone size appears in some rows only: once, few, many, or a class for an expanded clone.

d_call,v_call,j_call,clone_size,cdr3_nt,cdr3_aa
-,TRBV11-2,TRBJ2-3,-,TGTGCCAGCAGCTTAGGGTTCACAGATACGCAGTATTTT,CASSLGFTDTQYF
-,TRBV28,TRBJ2-7,-,TGTGCCAGCAGAGCAAGGAACACTAACGAGCAGTACTTC,CASRARNTNEQYF
TRBD2,TRBV4-2,TRBJ2-2,few,TGTGCCAGCAGCCAAGGGACTAGCGGGATCACCGGGGAGCTGTTTTTT,CASSQGTSGITGELFF
-,TRBV15,TRBJ2-1,-,TGTGCCACCAGCAGAGGGGGGACCCCCCCCAATGAGCAGTTCTTC,CATSRGGTPPNEQFF
-,TRBV6-1,TRBJ1-5,-,TGTGCCAGCAGTCCACAAAGGGATCAGCCTCAGCATTTT,CASSPQRDQPQHF
-,TRBV20-1,TRBJ1-2,few,TGCACTTCTTGGGAAGACTATGGCTACACCTTC,CTSWEDYGYTF
-,TRBV12-3/TRBV12-4,TRBJ1-5,-,TGTGCCAGCGGGGGGGGTCTTAGCAATCAGCCCCAGCATTTT,CASGGGLSNQPQHF
-,TRBV7-6,TRBJ2-7,few,TGTGCCAGCAGCTTATCGGCGGGCCTCTACGAGCAGTACTTC,CASSLSAGLYEQYF
TRBD1,TRBV12-3/TRBV12-4,TRBJ1-5,-,TGTGCCAGCAGTTCAATCACAGGGGCGGCATGGAGCAATCAGCCCCAGCATTTT,CASSSITGAAWSNQPQHF
TRBD1,TRBV6-2/TRBV6-3,TRBJ2-5,-,TGTGCCAGCAGTTACGGGGACAGGGACAAGTACTTC,CASSYGDRDKYF
TRBD2,TRBV12-3/TRBV12-4,TRBJ2-3,-,TGTGCCAGCAGATTTTCCGGGACTAGCGTTCGGTATACGCAGTATTTT,CASRFSGTSVRYTQYF
TRBD1,TRBV5-1,TRBJ1-1,-,TGCGCCAGCAGCTGGGACAGGCCTCTGAACACTGAAGCTTTCTTT,CASSWDRPLNTEAFF
-,TRBV25-1,TRBJ1-2,few,TGTGCCAGCAGGCTGGACTATGGCTACACCTTC,CASRLDYGYTF
-,TRBV10-3,TRBJ1-4,many,TGTGCCATCAGCCGCCGTGGGCAGGCAGACGAAAAACTGTTTTTT,CAISRRGQADEKLFF
TRBD1,TRBV5-1,TRBJ2-1,once,TGCGCCAGCAGCGGCAGGACAGGGGTCAATGAGCAGTTCTTC,CASSGRTGVNEQFF
TRBD2,TRBV20-1,TRBJ2-3,-,TGCAGTGCTAGATTCCCAGCGGGAGGGAGGGATACGCAGTATTTT,CSARFPAGGRDTQYF
-,TRBV28,TRBJ2-6,few,TGTGCCAGCAGTCCCCTCGGAGGGGGCCGGGCCCGAACCGGGGCCAACGTCCTGACTTTC,CASSPLGGGRARTGANVLTF
-,TRBV5-1,TRBJ2-1,-,TGCGCCAGCCGAGCGGGCGAGACCTACAATGAGCAGTTCTTC,CASRAGETYNEQFF
-,TRBV28,TRBJ2-7,-,TGTGCCGCCGGAGGAGGGGAGCAGTACTTC,CAAGGGEQYF
-,TRBV7-9,TRBJ1-3,few,TGTGCCAGCAGCTTAGGGCCCAGGAGCTCTGGAAACACCATATATTTT,CASSLGPRSSGNTIYF
TRBD1,TRBV28,TRBJ1-6,-,TGTGCCAGCAGGCCTACAGGGGGCGCGGGGAATTCACCCCTCCACTTT,CASRPTGGAGNSPLHF
-,TRBV18,TRBJ1-1,-,TGTGCCAGCTCCTTCGACACTGAAGCTTTCTTT,CASSFDTEAFF
TRBD2,TRBV6-2/TRBV6-3,TRBJ2-7,-,TGTGCCAGCAGTCAGGCCAGCGGGAGAATCTACGAGCAGTACTTC,CASSQASGRIYEQYF
TRBD2,TRBV2,TRBJ2-1,-,TGTGCCAGCAGGGGGGGGGGTAATGAGCAGTTCTTC,CASRGGGNEQFF
-,TRBV2,TRBJ2-3,-,TGTGCCAGCAGCTACGAGTCGGTTTCAGGGACATACACAGATACGCAGTATTTT,CASSYESVSGTYTDTQYF
-,TRBV11-2,TRBJ2-2,-,TGTGCCAGCAGCTTAGACCTTCTAGCGAACACCGGGGAGCTGTTTTTT,CASSLDLLANTGELFF
-,TRBV12-3/TRBV12-4,TRBJ2-1,-,TGTGCCAGCAGTTGGGTCAGCAATGAGCAGTTCTTC,CASSWVSNEQFF
TRBD2,TRBV2,TRBJ2-7,-,TGTGCCAGCAGTTGGACTAGCGACATCTACGAGCAGTACTTC,CASSWTSDIYEQYF
-,TRBV5-1,TRBJ2-5,many,TGCGCCAGCAGCTTTGGGCCAGAAGAGACCCAGTACTTC,CASSFGPEETQYF
-,TRBV2,TRBJ2-3,few,TGTGCCAGCAGTAGACGATCAGATACGCAGTATTTT,CASSRRSDTQYF
TRBD2,TRBV28,TRBJ2-1,-,TGTGCCAGCAGTCCCCACACCCCCGGGGGGAGAAATGAGCAGTTCTTC,CASSPHTPGGRNEQFF
-,TRBV7-3,TRBJ2-4,few,TGTGCCAGCAGCTTAGGGGGAGGAAACATTCAGTACTTC,CASSLGGGNIQYF
-,TRBV6-5,TRBJ2-7,once,TGTGCCAGGTCTGCCGGGACGGAAGACGACGAGCAGTACTTC,CARSAGTEDDEQYF
-,TRBV24-1,TRBJ2-1,few,TGTGCCACCAGTCGACTAGACAATGAGCAGTTCTTC,CATSRLDNEQFF
TRBD2,TRBV12-3/TRBV12-4,TRBJ2-3,few,TGTGCCAGCAGTTTTGGGAGGACTAGCGGGATGGATACGCAGTATTTT,CASSFGRTSGMDTQYF
-,TRBV5-6,TRBJ1-4,-,TGTGCCAGCAGCTTGTTCGGCACAACTAATGAAAAACTGTTTTTT,CASSLFGTTNEKLFF
TRBD1,TRBV28,TRBJ2-3,-,TGTGCCAGCAGTTTGCGAGGACAGGGGTCGGATACGCAGTATTTT,CASSLRGQGSDTQYF
TRBD2,TRBV20-1,TRBJ2-7,few,TGCAGTGCTAGAGGTGGGGGAGTAGCGGGAGTTCGAGAGCAGTACTTC,CSARGGGVAGVREQYF
-,TRBV5-1,TRBJ2-7,-,TGCGCCAGCAGCTTGGGGGGCGGATCAACCTACGAGCAGTACTTC,CASSLGGGSTYEQYF
TRBD1,TRBV12-3/TRBV12-4,TRBJ2-2,few,TGTGCCAGCAGTTCTCCCGGCTACACCGACAGGGTACCGGGGGAGCTGTTTTTT,CASSSPGYTDRVPGELFF
TRBD2,TRBV7-9,TRBJ2-3,-,TGTGCCAGCAGCTCAACTAGCGGGGTCGTACCTTACACAGATACGCAGTATTTT,CASSSTSGVVPYTDTQYF
-,TRBV24-1,TRBJ2-5,few,TGTGCCACCAGTTGGGGTGGAGGAGTGTTGGACGGTAGAGAGACCCAGTACTTC,CATSWGGGVLDGRETQYF
TRBD2,TRBV12-3/TRBV12-4,TRBJ2-1,few,TGTGCCAGCAGTTTCCCTAGCGGGAGGATCTACAATGAGCAGTTCTTC,CASSFPSGRIYNEQFF
-,TRBV7-8,TRBJ2-3,few,TGTGCCAGCAGCTTGGGAGGGGGGCGCACAGATACGCAGTATTTT,CASSLGGGRTDTQYF
-,TRBV12-3/TRBV12-4,TRBJ2-3,few,TGTGCCAGCAGGAACCGGGTAGCTAGCGTAGACACAGATACGCAGTATTTT,CASRNRVASVDTDTQYF
-,TRBV6-5,TRBJ1-2,few,TGTGCCAGCAGTTACTCCTCCGGGGTCGGCTACACCTTC,CASSYSSGVGYTF
TRBD1,TRBV6-6,TRBJ1-1,-,TGTGCCACTACTAGACAGGGAGGCTACACTGAAGCTTTCTTT,CATTRQGGYTEAFF
TRBD2,TRBV5-1,TRBJ2-3,-,TGCGCCAGCAGCGGCGGGAGGGGCCCCACAGATACGCAGTATTTT,CASSGGRGPTDTQYF
-,TRBV24-1,TRBJ1-1,few,TGTGCCACCAGTGATTTGCAGAACACTGAAGCTTTCTTT,CATSDLQNTEAFF
-,TRBV18,TRBJ1-2,few,TGTGCCAGCTCACTAACTTCGGGGGCCTACTATGGCTACACCTTC,CASSLTSGAYYGYTF
-,TRBV7-2,TRBJ2-4,-,TGTGCCAGCAGCAATGGGGGAGCTTCCAAAAACATTCAGTACTTC,CASSNGGASKNIQYF
-,TRBV7-9,TRBJ1-5,few,TGTGCCAGCAGCTTAAATGGTGAAAATCAGCCCCAGCATTTT,CASSLNGENQPQHF
TRBD1,TRBV28,TRBJ2-7,few,TGTGCCAGCAGCCTTCAACAGGGGTCTAAAAGGTTC,CASSLQQGSKRF
TRBD1,TRBV9,TRBJ1-1,few,TGTGCCAGCAGCCCCCGACAGGGAGGGGTAACTGAAGCTTTCTTT,CASSPRQGGVTEAFF
-,TRBV7-9,TRBJ2-3,-,TGTGCCAGCAGCTTAGAAGTAGCAGATACGCAGTATTTT,CASSLEVADTQYF
TRBD2,TRBV20-1,TRBJ2-2,-,TGCAGTGCTAGAGATCTCGGGACTATTTTCCGAGGGGACACCGGGGAGCTGTTTTTT,CSARDLGTIFRGDTGELFF
TRBD2,TRBV6-2/TRBV6-3,TRBJ2-1,-,TGTGCCAGCAGTTACACGTTGCGGGAGACTCTCTACAATGAGCAGTTCTTC,CASSYTLRETLYNEQFF